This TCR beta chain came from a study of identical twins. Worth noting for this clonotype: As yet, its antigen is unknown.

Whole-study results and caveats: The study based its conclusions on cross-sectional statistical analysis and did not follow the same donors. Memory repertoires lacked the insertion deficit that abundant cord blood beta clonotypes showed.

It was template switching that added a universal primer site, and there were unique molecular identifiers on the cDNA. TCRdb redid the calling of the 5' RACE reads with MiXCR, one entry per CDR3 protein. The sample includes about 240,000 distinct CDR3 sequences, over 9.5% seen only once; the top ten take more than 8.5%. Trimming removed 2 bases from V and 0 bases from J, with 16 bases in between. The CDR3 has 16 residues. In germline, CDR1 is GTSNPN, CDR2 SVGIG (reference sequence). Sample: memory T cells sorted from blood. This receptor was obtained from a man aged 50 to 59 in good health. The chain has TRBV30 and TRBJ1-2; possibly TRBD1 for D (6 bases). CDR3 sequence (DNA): TGTGCCTGGAGTTTATCCCCCGGACAGACTAACTATGGCTACACCTTC. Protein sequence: CAWSLSPGQTNYGYTF.